One sample yielded the 17 T cell receptor beta chains listed below, sequenced in a study of T cells after yellow fever vaccination. TCRdb fed the 5' RACE reads into MiXCR, producing one record per CDR3 protein. The sample yields under 200,000 distinct CDR3 sequences, almost 7% seen once. The sequencing here drew on CD4+ T cells sorted from PBMCs, taken more than 4 days after the first yellow fever vaccination. These TCRs come from a man aged 18 to 30 who received the YFV17D yellow fever vaccine.

This clonotype appeared many times. This sequence joins TRBV7-2 and TRBJ1-4; TRBD1 agrees at 7 bases. This CDR3 region has 15 residues. Germline CDR1 is SGHTA and CDR2 is FQGNSA. V was pared by 5 bases and J by 0 bases, with 3 bases of the junction left unmatched. This CDR3 is CASSPGQTTNEKLFF. The CDR3 DNA reads TGTGCCAGCAGCCCGGGACAGACAACTAATGAAAAACTGTTTTTT.

Only a few counts were recorded for this clonotype. The rearrangement uses TRBV7-2 and TRBJ1-6; maybe TRBD1 (6 bases). The germline V gene encodes CDR1 SGHTA and CDR2 FQGNSA. V dropped 4 bases and J dropped 7 bases, with 17 bases sitting between them. There are 16 residues in the CDR3. The CDR3 DNA reads as TGTGCCAGCAGCTCCCCCCATGGACAGAGAAATTCACCCCTCCACTTT. Amino acids: CASSSPHGQRNSPLHF.

This clonotype occurred many times. The CDR3 loop is CASSLDPANTEAFF. For the CDR3, the DNA is TGCGCCAGCAGCTTGGATCCAGCGAACACTGAAGCTTTCTTT. The rearrangement links TRBV5-1 to TRBJ1-1; D gene ambiguous. CDR3 length: 14 residues. Germline lookup yields CDR1 SGHRS and CDR2 YFSETQ. V lost 0 bases and J 1 base, leaving 7 bases between the germline ends.

CDR3 loop: CASSLAIDTHSYNEQFF. DNA for the CDR3: TGCGCCAGCAGCTTGGCTATCGACACCCACTCCTACAATGAGCAGTTCTTC. This chain connects TRBV5-1 to TRBJ2-1; D is unresolved. Germline-derived CDR1 and CDR2 are SGHRS and YFSETQ. The V gene lost 0 bases and the J gene lost 0 bases, with 13 bases spanning the gap. This CDR3 is built from 17 residues.

The sample holds many counts of this clonotype. This sequence joins TRBV28 and TRBJ1-5; D gene unclear. The CDR3 has 15 amino acids. V lost 8 bases to trimming and J lost 1 base, with 15 bases between them. Germline lookup yields CDR1 MDHEN and CDR2 SYDVKM. Here the CDR3 reads CASESAGRSNQPQHF. CDR3 coding DNA: TGTGCCAGCGAGTCGGCAGGTAGAAGCAATCAGCCCCAGCATTTT.

Comments on this clonotype: A read error may be the cause here, since a much bigger clone is one base away. J is TRBJ2-7 and V is TRBV5-1; tentatively, D is TRBD2 (5 bases). The CDR3 runs 14 residues. V was pared by 4 bases and J by 2 bases, with 13 bases between. Looked up from germline, CDR1 is SGHRS and CDR2 is YFSETQ. The CDR3 DNA is TGCGCCAGCAGCGACCGGGAAGGTACCTACGAGCAGTACTTC. Its protein product is CASSDREGTYEQYF.

This clonotype was seen at least ten times. The V gene is TRBV6-5, the J gene TRBJ2-7; TRBD2 matches at 10 bases. V was pared by 6 bases and J by 2 bases, with 10 bases of the junction left unmatched. This CDR3 region has 16 residues. CDR1 is MNHEY, CDR2 SVGAGI, per germline. CDR3 coding DNA: TGTGCCAGCAGCTCCCATAGCGGGGGGCGCCCCTACGAGCAGTACTTC. Translating it yields CASSSHSGGRPYEQYF.

This clonotype turned up a few times. The rearrangement joins TRBV5-1 to TRBJ2-2; D not certain. Germline V lookup: CDR1 SGHRS, CDR2 YFSETQ. The CDR3 is made up of 14 amino acids. V lost 4 bases and J lost 4, with 11 bases in between. CDR3 amino acids: CASSTQLGTGELFF. The CDR3 DNA follows: TGCGCCAGCAGCACCCAACTCGGCACCGGGGAGCTGTTTTTT.

This clonotype came up many times. The chain has TRBV2 and TRBJ2-7; TRBD1 matches 8 bases. Germline V lookup: CDR1 SNHLY, CDR2 FYNNEI. With V trimmed by 6 bases and J by 2 bases, 6 bases remained unmatched. The CDR3 contains 14 residues. The CDR3, as DNA: TGTGCCAGCAGGAAGACAGGGGATGCCTACGAGCAGTACTTC. Translated: CASRKTGDAYEQYF.

This clonotype was observed a handful of times. The chain carries TRBV5-1 and TRBJ1-4; TRBD1 is a possible D gene (5 bases). Trimming took 0 bases from V and 0 from J, leaving 9 bases between them. The CDR3 has 16 amino acids. Germline V gene lookup returns CDR1 SGHRS and CDR2 YFSETQ. The CDR3 DNA follows: TGCGCCAGCAGCTTGGCCCCGACAGCAACTAATGAAAAACTGTTTTTT. Translation: CASSLAPTATNEKLFF.

This clonotype was counted ten times or more. The chain has TRBV7-2 and TRBJ1-1; 8 positions match TRBD1. This CDR3 has 14 residues. CDR1 and CDR2 (germline): SGHTA, FQGNSA. Germline trimming cut 4 bases from V and 1 base from J; bases unmatched to any gene: 2. CDR3 loop: CASSSDRANTEAFF. The CDR3 DNA reads TGTGCCAGCAGCTCGGACAGGGCGAACACTGAAGCTTTCTTT.

In this sample, this clonotype turned up many times. The V call is TRBV2, the J call TRBJ1-1, with D hard to call. Germline V CDR1 and CDR2: SNHLY, FYNNEI. Trimming took off 7 bases at V and 4 bases at J, with 13 bases between the two ends. CDR3 length: 13 amino acids. The CDR3 reads CASTLGPGTEAFF. The DNA of the CDR3 is TGTGCCAGCACCCTGGGCCCGGGCACTGAAGCTTTCTTT.

This chain uses TRBV7-9 with TRBJ2-3; perhaps TRBD2 as D (6 bases). The CDR3 has 14 amino acids. Trimming pared 5 bases from V and 5 bases from J, leaving 14 bases between. CDR1 is SEHNR and CDR2 is FQNEAQ in the germline V gene (reference sequence). CDR3 DNA sequence: TGTGCCAGCAGCATCGCGGGGTTTAGAGATACGCAGTATTTT. Translated, it gives CASSIAGFRDTQYF.

This clonotype has more than one count but fewer than ten. This chain connects TRBV5-6 to TRBJ2-4; D may be TRBD2 (7 bases). This CDR3 comprises 16 residues. Germline V CDR1 and CDR2: SGHDT, YYEEEE. Trimming pared 4 bases from V and 0 bases from J, leaving 14 bases between. The chain's CDR3 is CASSRGGDLAKNIQYF. In DNA, the CDR3 is TGTGCCAGCAGCCGCGGGGGCGACCTAGCCAAAAACATTCAGTACTTC.

The rearrangement links TRBV6-1 to TRBJ1-5; D remains unclear. Per germline, CDR1 MNHNS and CDR2 SASEGT. V gave up 6 bases and J gave up 7 bases, with 13 bases separating them. CDR3 size: 13 residues. The DNA of the CDR3 is TGTGCCAGCAGCCTCCTTCAGAAGCAGCCCCAGCATTTT. It yields the protein CASSLLQKQPQHF.

This clonotype was found many times. The rearrangement uses TRBV5-1 and TRBJ2-3, with D possibly being TRBD1 (6 bases). CDR3 size: 15 residues. Germline V gene lookup returns CDR1 SGHRS and CDR2 YFSETQ. Trimming shortened V by 4 bases and J by 3 bases, and 15 bases separated the two germline ends. CDR3 protein: CASSLRTERTDTQYF. In nucleotides, the CDR3 is TGCGCCAGCAGCCTCCGGACAGAGAGAACAGATACGCAGTATTTT.

This clonotype was detected only a few times. The chain carries TRBV6-5 and TRBJ1-4, with TRBD1 as a possible D gene (5 bases). Between the trimmed V and J ends, which lost 6 bases and 7 bases, there was a span of 18 bases. The CDR3 sequence is 15 residues long. CDR1 and CDR2 from the germline V gene are MNHEY and SVGAGI. In nucleotides, the CDR3 is TGTGCCAGCAGCGACTCCGGGACGATTAGTGAAAAACTGTTTTTT. Protein sequence: CASSDSGTISEKLFF.